A single sample gave rise to the 24 T cell receptor beta chains below, sequenced in a study of spatial heterogeneity in lung cancer. Each CDR3 protein gets one entry after TCRdb re-called the 5' RACE reads with MiXCR. The sample consists of around 27,000 distinct CDR3 sequences, 4.5% to 7.5% of them appearing once. Time point given: blood at routine non-recurrence follow-up after resection. The input material, whole RNA from tumor, nontumor lung or frozen PBMC, was sequenced unsorted. The input for sequencing was PBMCs, taken at follow-up. The receptors originated from a male donor with early-stage non-small cell lung cancer.

V usage is TRBV6-6 and J usage is TRBJ1-2; D might be TRBD1 (6 bases). With 7 bases removed from V and 2 bases from J, the gap between germline ends came to 11 bases. This CDR3 is 13 amino acids long. Germline CDR1 is MNHNY and CDR2 is SVGAGI (reference sequence). The CDR3 DNA sequence: TGTGCCAGCATCAGGGGCGTGAACTATGGCTACACCTTC. The encoded protein is CASIRGVNYGYTF.

This clonotype was counted ten times or more. This chain joins TRBV6-2 or TRBV6-3 and TRBJ2-5, with TRBD2 identical over 8 bases. The CDR3 loop spans 16 amino acids. Unmatched junction bases numbered 12, after V lost 4 bases and J lost 5 bases. Germline assignment: CDR1 MNHEY and CDR2 SVGEGT. CDR3 bases: TGTGCCAGCAGTTTCGGGATAGCGGGACCGATCGAGACCCAGTACTTC. It specifies CASSFGIAGPIETQYF.

This clonotype was recorded at least ten times. The chain combines TRBV4-1 with TRBJ2-1, with a tentative D call TRBD2 (5 bases). The length of the CDR3 is 16 residues. Germline lookup yields CDR1 MGHRA and CDR2 YSYEKL. Trimming took 2 bases from V and 0 from J, leaving 11 bases between them. The CDR3 bases are TGCGCCAGCAGCCAACCGACTGGGAGCTCCTACAATGAGCAGTTCTTC. It is translated as CASSQPTGSSYNEQFF.

In its sample, this clonotype was seen many times. The V gene is TRBV11-3, the J gene TRBJ2-7, with D uncertain. CDR1 and CDR2 (germline): SGHNT, YENEEA. Trimming stripped 5 bases from V and 6 bases from J, with 14 bases between. This CDR3 is built from 13 residues. The CDR3: CASSESYRGEQYV. CDR3 DNA: TGTGCCAGCAGCGAAAGCTATCGAGGCGAGCAGTACGTC.

In this sample, this clonotype turned up many times. The chain carries TRBV20-1 and TRBJ2-3; D possibly corresponds to TRBD2 (5 bases). V dropped 4 bases and J dropped 5 bases, with 19 bases sitting between them. The CDR3 spans 15 residues. Germline loops: CDR1 DFQATT, CDR2 SNEGSKA (reference sequence). CDR3 residues: CSAIPPLGLGDTQYF. DNA for the CDR3: TGCAGTGCTATCCCCCCACTAGGTTTAGGAGATACGCAGTATTTT.

This clonotype is judged medium-sized. The rearrangement uses TRBV11-2 and TRBJ2-1, with D tentatively TRBD1 or TRBD2 (5 bases each). The V gene's germline CDR1 is SGHAT and CDR2 FQNNGV. The CDR3 extends over 13 amino acids. V dropped 0 bases and J dropped 9 bases, with 9 bases sitting between them. The CDR3 sequence: CASSLDLGTEQFF. CDR3 bases: TGTGCCAGCAGCTTAGATCTAGGGACTGAGCAGTTCTTC.

The chain has TRBV3-1 and TRBJ1-5, with TRBD1 identical over 8 bases. Per the germline V gene, CDR1 is LGHDT and CDR2 is YNNKEL (reference sequence). This CDR3 region has 15 residues. V trimming: 4 bases; J trimming: 2 bases; junction bases outside the gene matches: 4. The CDR3 coding sequence is TGTGCCAGCAGCCTAGGACAGGGAGGCAATCAGCCCCAGCATTTT. Protein: CASSLGQGGNQPQHF. The entire variable domain, with the rest obtained from reference TRBV3-1 and TRBJ1-5, is as follows: DTAVSQTPKYLVTQMGNDKSIKCEQNLGHDTMYWYKQDSKKFLKIMFSYNNKELIINETVPNRFSPKSPDKAHLNLHINSLELGDSAVYFCASSLGQGGNQPQHFGDGTRLSIL.

This CDR3 is CASTTTSAEGDEQFF. The CDR3 DNA sequence: TGTGCCAGTACCACAACTAGCGCGGAGGGGGATGAGCAGTTCTTC. The chain has TRBV19 and TRBJ2-1, with a weak D call TRBD2 (7 bases). This CDR3 has 15 residues. Germline CDR1 reads LNHDA; CDR2 reads SQIVND (reference sequence). V lost 7 bases to trimming and J lost 8 bases, with 21 bases between them.

Ten or more counts support this clonotype. V gene TRBV11-3 combines with J gene TRBJ1-2; the match to TRBD1 covers 11 bases. Germline trimming cut 5 bases from V and 8 bases from J; bases unmatched to any gene: 10. This CDR3 is 15 amino acids long. In germline, CDR1 is SGHNT, CDR2 YENEEA. CDR3 region: CASSLRTGGLSGYTF. The DNA of the CDR3 is TGTGCCAGCAGCCTCCGGACAGGGGGCCTGAGCGGCTACACCTTC. Full variable domain (outside the CDR3, taken from reference TRBV11-3 and TRBJ1-2): EAGVVQSPRYKIIEKKQPVAFWCNPISGHNTLYWYLQNLGQGPELLIRYENEEAVDDSQLPKDRFSAERLKGVDSTLKIQPAELGDSAVYLCASSLRTGGLSGYTFGSGTRLTVV.

Notes on this clonotype: A much larger clone differs from this one at a single base, so this may be a read error. The CDR3 DNA is TGCAGTGCTAGAACAGAAGGAGGGATACCTGAAGCTTTCTTT. Its translation: CSARTEGGIPEAFF. V and J are TRBV20-1 and TRBJ1-1; D is undetermined. CDR1 is DFQATT, CDR2 SNEGSKA, per germline (reference sequence). The CDR3 has 14 residues. V lost 2 bases to trimming and J lost 6 bases, with 16 bases between them.

In its sample, this clonotype was seen many times. The rearrangement links TRBV6-6 to TRBJ2-7; no clear D. Germline-derived CDR1 and CDR2 are MNHNY and SVGAGI (reference sequence). The CDR3 is 12 residues long. V was trimmed by 5 bases and J by 0 bases, leaving 5 bases between them. In nucleotides, the CDR3 is TGTGCCAGCAGTCTAACCTCCTACGAGCAGTACGTC. Amino acids: CASSLTSYEQYV.

This clonotype was detected many times. This chain uses TRBV10-3 with TRBJ2-1, with 9 bases lining up with TRBD2. Germline loops: CDR1 ENHRY, CDR2 SYGVKD. This CDR3 region has 14 residues. The V and J ends lost 0 bases and 6 bases, in that order; junction bases with no gene match: 0. CDR3 sequence reads: CAISESSGGNEQFF. The CDR3, as DNA: TGTGCCATCAGTGAGTCTAGCGGGGGCAATGAGCAGTTCTTC.

This clonotype showed up just a few times. This rearrangement joins TRBV2 to TRBJ2-1; the match to TRBD1 covers 8 bases. The CDR3 runs to 14 residues. Germline assignment: CDR1 SNHLY and CDR2 FYNNEI. Trimming at V came to 5 bases and at J to 9 bases, leaving 9 bases not matched to a gene. The CDR3 DNA follows: TGTGCCAGCAGTTCCCAGGGGGCCGGGGGTGAGCAGTTCTTC. Protein: CASSSQGAGGEQFF.

This chain joins TRBV6-2 or TRBV6-3 and TRBJ2-7; 7 positions match TRBD2. In germline, CDR1 is MNHEY, CDR2 SVGEGT. Trimming took 4 bases from V and 0 from J; bases not matched to a gene: 6. This CDR3 is built from 15 residues. The CDR3 DNA reads as TGTGCCAGCAGTTTTTGGGGGACTAACTCCTACGAGCAGTACTTC. Its protein is CASSFWGTNSYEQYF.

This clonotype was picked up many times. This chain uses TRBV5-1 with TRBJ2-7, with TRBD1 identical over 11 bases. V was pared by 4 bases and J by 7 bases, with 7 bases of the junction left unmatched. The germline gives CDR1 SGHRS, CDR2 YFSETQ. The CDR3 consists of 14 residues. The CDR3 protein is CASSPGTGGLEQYV. The CDR3 DNA follows: TGCGCCAGCAGCCCCGGGACAGGGGGTCTGGAGCAGTACGTC.

In this sample, this clonotype turned up a few times. The chain links TRBV5-1 to TRBJ1-5; TRBD1 might be the D (6 bases). CDR3 length: 14 residues. Looked up from germline, CDR1 is SGHRS and CDR2 is YFSETQ. The germline V and J ends were trimmed by 3 bases and 6 bases, with 13 bases remaining between them. The CDR3 here is CASSSAQGTQPQHF. CDR3 DNA sequence: TGCGCCAGCAGCTCGGCGCAGGGGACTCAGCCCCAGCATTTT.

The rearrangement uses TRBV7-9 and TRBJ1-4; 9 bases agree with TRBD1. Germline CDR1 reads SEHNR; CDR2 reads FQNEAQ (reference sequence). Trimming took 5 bases from V and 2 from J; bases not matched to a gene: 3. This CDR3 spans 15 amino acids. CDR3 coding DNA: TGTGCCAGCAGCCCCGGACAGGGGACTAATGAAAAACTGTTTTTT. As protein: CASSPGQGTNEKLFF.

This clonotype showed up many times. The chain joins TRBV27 to TRBJ2-5; 9 bases are a match to TRBD2. V was pared by 6 bases and J by 3 bases, with 8 bases of the junction left unmatched. There are 15 residues in the CDR3. Germline lookup yields CDR1 MNHEY and CDR2 SMNVEV (reference sequence). The chain's CDR3 is CASRGGGGAKETQYF. The CDR3 DNA is TGTGCCAGCAGGGGAGGCGGGGGGGCCAAAGAGACCCAGTACTTC.

This clonotype was detected ten times or more. This chain links TRBV6-5 with TRBJ2-3; 7 bases are a match to TRBD2. CDR1 and CDR2 from the germline V gene are MNHEY and SVGAGI. V shed 2 bases and J 4 bases; nucleotides not matched to a gene: 3. This CDR3 is built from 14 residues. CDR3 DNA sequence: TGTGCCAGCAGTTACGAGCGGGAAGCAGATACGCAGTATTTT. Translating it yields CASSYEREADTQYF.

This clonotype was detected only a few times. The chain recombines TRBV2 with TRBJ1-1; 9 bases line up with TRBD1. CDR3 size: 14 residues. The J segment lost 6 bases and the V segment lost 6 bases, leaving 8 bases of the junction unmatched. Germline values: CDR1 SNHLY, CDR2 FYNNEI. For the CDR3, the DNA is TGTGCCAGCAGCGTCGACAGGGGGAAACCTGAAGCTTTCTTT. Translating gives CASSVDRGKPEAFF.

The chain carries TRBV20-1 and TRBJ2-5; 10 positions match TRBD1. The CDR3 spans 15 residues. The V gene end was trimmed by 6 bases and the J gene end by 2 bases; junction bases not matched to a gene: 9. The germline V gene encodes CDR1 DFQATT and CDR2 SNEGSKA (reference sequence). The CDR3 region has the DNA TGCAGTGCCAGCAGGGACAGGGGCCTTCAAGAGACCCAGTACTTC. Encoded protein: CSASRDRGLQETQYF.

In this sample, this clonotype turned up a few times. V gene TRBV20-1 combines with J gene TRBJ1-1; TRBD1 aligns across 7 bases. There are 14 residues in the CDR3. V gave up 6 bases and J gave up 0 bases; unmatched junction bases: 7. CDR1 and CDR2 from the germline V gene are DFQATT and SNEGSKA (reference sequence). The CDR3 nucleotides are TGCAGTGCGAAGATGGGACAGCTGAACACTGAAGCTTTCTTT. The encoded protein is CSAKMGQLNTEAFF.

The rearrangement joins TRBV25-1 to TRBJ2-3; tentative D call: TRBD2 (6 bases). Between the trimmed V and J ends, which lost 2 bases and 0 bases, there was a span of 9 bases. Germline V lookup: CDR1 MGHDK, CDR2 SYGVNS. The CDR3 has 15 residues. CDR3 residues: CASSEGTHSTDTQYF. For the CDR3, the DNA is TGTGCCAGCAGTGAAGGGACTCATAGCACAGATACGCAGTATTTT.

The sample holds a few counts of this clonotype. The chain recombines TRBV20-1 with TRBJ1-2, with D maybe TRBD1 (5 bases). Trimming took off 3 bases at V and 4 bases at J, with 15 bases between the two ends. The CDR3 length is 14 residues. CDR1 and CDR2 (germline): DFQATT, SNEGSKA (reference sequence). This chain's CDR3 is CSARGDGPIYGYTF. The DNA of the CDR3 is TGCAGTGCTAGGGGGGACGGTCCGATCTATGGCTACACCTTC.